This TCR beta chain was identified during a study of glioma-infiltrating T cells. Study-level points and caveats: Gliomas, especially low-grade, showed above-expected tissue-blood divergence; non-neoplastic patients showed below.

This clonotype was recorded many times. What it recognizes is unknown. The iRepertoire nested amplicon-rescue multiplex PCR amplified TCR alpha and beta CDR3s from RNA. TCRdb reanalysed the multiplex PCR reads using MiXCR and keeps one entry per CDR3 protein. The sample records more than 95,000 distinct CDR3 sequences, approximately 23% being singletons. Sequencing was done on a sample of glioma tissue, nonneoplastic brain tissue, or PBMCs (not recorded which). The source of this sequence is a human donor with low-grade glioma or glioblastoma, undergoing nonglioma brain surgery, or in good health (not recorded which).

The CDR3 DNA reads as TGTGCCAGCAGTTCACAGGGGGTCTATGGCTACACCTTC. Its protein product is CASSSQGVYGYTF. The V and J genes are TRBV12-3 or TRBV12-4 and TRBJ1-2; 8 bases agree with TRBD1. The junction had 2 bases not matched to a gene; V was cut back by 4 bases and J by 4 bases. The CDR3 sequence is 13 residues long.